This T cell receptor (beta chain) came from a study of T-cell reconstitution after alpha-beta-depleted transplantation in children. This clonotype was seen ten or more times. CDR3 length: 14 amino acids. Losses at the gene ends were 3 bases for V and 8 bases for J; bases not matched to a gene: 10. Germline V gene lookup returns CDR1 SQVTM and CDR2 ANQGSEA. Construction of the TCRbeta library involved unique molecular identifiers. Via MiXCR, TCRdb re-called the PCR reads, giving one row per CDR3 protein. The sample lists roughly 220,000 distinct CDR3 sequences; 12% were seen once. This chain joins TRBV29-1 and TRBJ2-1, with TRBD2 matching over 7 bases. Sequenced here: PBMCs from the stem cell graft donor, sampled from the stem cell graft. The TCR was taken from a human donor who donated a stem cell graft to a child with acute lymphoblastic leukemia. The chain's CDR3 is CSVDPGLEVYEQFF. Here the CDR3 DNA reads TGCAGCGTTGATCCCGGACTAGAGGTGTATGAGCAGTTCTTC.